Shown below are 9 T cell receptor beta chains from a single sample sequenced in a study of neoadjuvant anti-PD-1 for oral cavity cancer. Time point in this sample: after neoadjuvant nivolumab, at surgical resection. The repertoire was sequenced with immunoSEQ multiplex PCR; TCRdb's copy has only in-frame clones and lacks some. The table includes 9,300 or so clones, 75% to 85% detected once. Sequences were derived from PBMCs, sampled after nivolumab (anti-PD-1) treatment. These receptors were collected from a person aged 35-80 years with oral cavity squamous cell carcinoma.

This clone was detected a few times. The V gene is TRBV28, the J gene TRBJ2-1, with D unresolved. The V end was cut by 3 bases, the J end by 4 bases, with 4 bases between. Germline V lookup: CDR1 MDHEN, CDR2 SYDVKM. The CDR3 runs 12 residues. In DNA, the CDR3 is TGTGCCAGCAGTTTTGGGTACAATGAGCAGTTCTTC. It encodes CASSFGYNEQFF.

The chain uses TRBV7-3 and TRBJ2-3; TRBD2 agrees at 9 bases. The CDR3 sequence is 18 residues long. After removal of 2 bases from V and 4 bases from J, the junction contained 13 bases not matched to a gene. Per germline, CDR1 SGHTA and CDR2 FQGTGA. This CDR3 is CASSLGAGGRAIADTQYF. CDR3 coding DNA: TGTGCCAGCAGCTTAGGGGCCGGCGGGAGGGCCATTGCAGATACGCAGTATTTT.

This sequence joins TRBV7-2 and TRBJ2-7; D ambiguous. The V gene's germline CDR1 is SGHTA and CDR2 FQGNSA. The CDR3 spans 14 residues. V lost 2 bases and J lost 6, with 14 bases in between. In nucleotides, the CDR3 is TGTGCCAGCAGCTTAAGTGGAAGACTTTCCGAGCAGTACTTC. The encoded protein is CASSLSGRLSEQYF.

This clone was found a few times. V is TRBV11-2 and J is TRBJ2-7; D not resolved. There are 11 residues in the CDR3. Germline V gene data show CDR1 as SGHAT and CDR2 as FQNNGV. V dropped 0 bases and J dropped 4 bases, with 1 base sitting between them. The CDR3 region is CASSLEYEQYF. DNA for the CDR3: TGTGCCAGCAGCTTAGAATACGAGCAGTACTTC.

The chain carries TRBV21-1 and TRBJ2-1; the D call in the table, TRBD1, was not verified against the DNA. TRBV21-1 is a listed pseudogene. The CDR3 sequence is 17 residues long. The CDR3 nucleotides read TGTGCCAGCAGCAAAGAAAGCCCCGGCAGGGTGTACAATGAGCAGTTCTTC. Translating it yields CASSKESPGRVYNEQFF.

The gene calls are TRBV28 and TRBJ2-7; D uncertain. The CDR3 is 12 residues long. In germline, CDR1 is MDHEN, CDR2 SYDVKM. The V and J ends lost 7 bases and 2 bases respectively, with 9 bases between them. This CDR3 is CASKGVTYEQYF. The DNA for the CDR3 is TGTGCCAGCAAGGGCGTAACCTACGAGCAGTACTTC.

This chain joins TRBV5-8 and TRBJ1-4; 7 nucleotides align to TRBD1. The germline gives CDR1 SGHTS, CDR2 YDEGEE. After removal of 4 bases from V and 7 bases from J, the junction contained 4 bases not matched to a gene. The CDR3 has 13 amino acids. The CDR3 DNA sequence: TGTGCCAGCAGCCAGACAGGGTCTGAAAAACTGTTTTTT. This gives the protein CASSQTGSEKLFF.

The gene calls are TRBV7-9 and TRBJ2-5; possibly TRBD2 for D (6 bases). V was shortened by 2 bases and J by 5 bases, with 21 bases between the two germline ends. This CDR3 is built from 17 residues. CDR1 and CDR2 from the germline V gene are SEHNR and FQNEAQ (reference sequence). In DNA, the CDR3 is TGTGCCAGCAGCTTATATAGCGGCACGTCTATGACGGAGACCCAGTACTTC. It yields the protein CASSLYSGTSMTETQYF.

A few counts support this clone. V gene TRBV5-1 combines with J gene TRBJ2-3; a possible D gene is TRBD1 (6 bases). The CDR3 runs 14 residues. From germline, CDR1 is SGHRS and CDR2 YFSETQ. Between the trimmed V and J ends, which lost 0 bases and 3 bases, there was a span of 8 bases. The CDR3 coding sequence is TGCGCCAGCAGCTTGGACCAGGGGACAGATACGCAGTATTTT. Translating it yields CASSLDQGTDTQYF.